The 11 T cell receptor beta chains presented below share a single source sample, sequenced in a study of Graves' ophthalmopathy and Graves' hyperthyroidism. Beta-chain TCR CDR3 regions were amplified from RNA transcripts. HTBI primers were employed in first-round RT-PCR, then a second-round multiplex PCR followed. MiXCR, run by TCRdb on the multiplex PCR reads, gives a single entry per CDR3 protein. The sample records about 370,000 distinct CDR3 sequences, about a sixth being singletons. The specimen was peripheral blood. All receptors derive from an adult woman with stable Graves' hyperthyroidism.

At least ten counts were recorded for this clonotype. The germline gene is not matched at one end of the junction; a read error may be the cause. The V and J genes are TRBV6-2 or TRBV6-3 and TRBJ2-7; D might be TRBD2 (6 bases). Germline lookup yields CDR1 MNHEY and CDR2 SVGEGT. The CDR3 loop spans 14 amino acids. CDR3 sequence: CASRREEWAAERYF. In nucleotides, the CDR3 is TGTGCCAGCAGGAGGGAGGAGTGGGCTGCCGAGCGGTACTTC.

There are many counts of this clonotype. The chain couples TRBV12-3 or TRBV12-4 to TRBJ1-2; D is unclear. The V end lost 4 bases, the J end lost 3 bases, and 9 bases lay between the germline ends. The CDR3 length is 13 residues. The CDR3 here is CASSSGPYYGYTF. CDR3 sequence (DNA): TGTGCCAGCAGTTCCGGTCCTTACTATGGCTACACCTTC.

This clonotype was observed at least ten times. This rearrangement joins TRBV12-3 or TRBV12-4 to TRBJ1-5; no definite D call. There are 14 residues in the CDR3. The V end was cut by 7 bases, the J end by 3 bases, with 13 bases between. Written as DNA, the CDR3 is TGTGCCAGCAATCGAGACGGCCTCAATCAGCCCCAGCATTTT. Its translation is CASNRDGLNQPQHF.

This chain joins TRBV6-1 and TRBJ2-7; tentatively, D is TRBD1 (5 bases). Trimming took 0 bases from V and 4 from J, leaving 10 bases between them. The CDR3 is made up of 14 amino acids. Germline V gives CDR1 MNHNS, CDR2 SASEGT. The CDR3 region has the DNA TGTGCCAGCAGTGAAGCACGACGGACATACGAGCAGTACTTC. Residues: CASSEARRTYEQYF.

This clonotype was recorded many times. Possible read error: a much larger clone is one base away. This chain uses TRBV6-2 or TRBV6-3 with TRBJ1-2; no definite D call. Germline CDR1 is MNHEY and CDR2 is SVGEGT. The CDR3 runs 13 residues. V lost 5 bases to trimming and J lost 9 bases, with 16 bases between them. In nucleotides, the CDR3 is TGTGCCAGCAGTACTCTGAATCATTTCAGCTACACCTTC. Encoded protein: CASSTLNHFSYTF.

This clonotype came up many times. This chain uses TRBV29-1 with TRBJ1-2; TRBD1 agrees at 10 bases. The CDR3 totals 16 residues. Germline CDR1 SQVTM, CDR2 ANQGSEA. Trimming removed 1 base from V and 0 bases from J; junction bases left unmatched: 5. The CDR3 here is CSVEGYGTGANYGYTF. The CDR3 nucleotides are TGCAGCGTTGAAGGGTACGGGACAGGGGCTAACTATGGCTACACCTTC.

In this sample, this clonotype turned up many times. CDR3 amino acids: CSARRGQAPTEAFF. The CDR3 nucleotides read TGCAGTGCTAGGCGGGGACAGGCCCCCACTGAAGCTTTCTTT. The rearrangement uses TRBV20-1 and TRBJ1-1, with 8 bases aligning to TRBD1. V lost 3 bases, J lost 4 bases, and 7 bases stayed unmatched. The germline V gene encodes CDR1 DFQATT and CDR2 SNEGSKA (reference sequence). The CDR3 spans 14 residues.

This clonotype was observed at least ten times. The J gene is TRBJ2-2, the V gene TRBV19; TRBD2 aligns across 12 bases. Germline trimming cut 4 bases from V and 7 bases from J; bases unmatched to any gene: 10. There are 17 residues in the CDR3. The germline CDR1 and CDR2 sequences are LNHDA and SQIVND (reference sequence). Written as DNA, the CDR3 is TGTGCCAGTAGTAACGTGGCTAGCGGGAGGGCCGGCGGGGAGCTGTTTTTT. Its translation: CASSNVASGRAGGELFF.

The V call is TRBV11-2, the J call TRBJ2-7, with 12 positions matching TRBD1. V lost 5 bases, J lost 6 bases, and 14 bases stayed unmatched. CDR1 is SGHAT, CDR2 FQNNGV, per germline. CDR3 length equals 17 residues. Written as DNA, the CDR3 is TGTGCCAGCAGCACCTACCGGGACAGGGGGCGCGTGGGCGAGCAGTACTTC. It translates to CASSTYRDRGRVGEQYF.

In its sample, this clonotype was seen a few times. The rearrangement uses TRBV7-9 and TRBJ2-5; D is perhaps TRBD2 (6 bases). Looked up from germline, CDR1 is SEHNR and CDR2 is FQNEAQ (reference sequence). The CDR3 consists of 13 residues. Deletions cut 7 bases from V and 5 bases from J, with 14 bases between. The CDR3 is CASNRRERETQYF. CDR3 coding DNA: TGTGCCAGCAATAGACGGGAGAGGGAGACCCAGTACTTC.

The sample holds a few counts of this clonotype. This sequence joins TRBV6-2 or TRBV6-3 and TRBJ2-5; D is ambiguous. The CDR3 is 13 amino acids. The ends were cut back, 1 base at V and 9 bases at J, with 12 bases in the middle. Germline values: CDR1 MNHEY, CDR2 SVGEGT. In nucleotides, the CDR3 is TGTGCCAGCAGTTACTTGAGAAGAGAATCCCAGTACTTC. It specifies CASSYLRRESQYF.